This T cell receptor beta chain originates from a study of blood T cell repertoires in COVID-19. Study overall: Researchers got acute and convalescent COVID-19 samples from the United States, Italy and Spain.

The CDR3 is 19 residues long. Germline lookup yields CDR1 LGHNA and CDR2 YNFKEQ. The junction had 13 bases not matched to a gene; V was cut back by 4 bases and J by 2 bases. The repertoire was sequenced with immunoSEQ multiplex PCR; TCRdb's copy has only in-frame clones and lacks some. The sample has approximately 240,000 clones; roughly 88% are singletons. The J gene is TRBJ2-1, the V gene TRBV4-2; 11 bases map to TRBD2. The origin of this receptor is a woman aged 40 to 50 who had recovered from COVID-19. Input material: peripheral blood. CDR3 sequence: CASSPGVAGGPGPYNEQFF. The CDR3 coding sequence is TGTGCCAGCAGCCCTGGAGTAGCGGGAGGGCCGGGCCCCTACAATGAGCAGTTCTTC.